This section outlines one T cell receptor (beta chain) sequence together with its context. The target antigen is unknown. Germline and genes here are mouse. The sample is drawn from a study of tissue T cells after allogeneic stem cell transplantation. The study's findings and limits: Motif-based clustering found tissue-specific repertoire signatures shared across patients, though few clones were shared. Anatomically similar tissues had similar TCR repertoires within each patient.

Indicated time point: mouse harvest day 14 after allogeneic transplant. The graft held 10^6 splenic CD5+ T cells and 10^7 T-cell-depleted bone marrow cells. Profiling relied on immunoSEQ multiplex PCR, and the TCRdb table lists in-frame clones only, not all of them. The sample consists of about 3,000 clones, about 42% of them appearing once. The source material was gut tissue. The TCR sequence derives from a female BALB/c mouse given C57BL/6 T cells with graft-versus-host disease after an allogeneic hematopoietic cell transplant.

The CDR3 loop reads CASSPTGEGTGQLYF. The covered CDR3 bases are TGTGCCAGCAGTCCGACAGGGGAAGGAACCGGGCAGCTCTAC. The J gene is TRBJ2-2, the V gene TRBV26, with TRBD1 identical over 8 bases. The read comes to an end 1 residue before the CDR3 does, leaving the germline J gene to fill in the end. V dropped 4 bases and J dropped 5; count of bases not matched to a gene: 6. CDR3 length equals 15 residues. The germline gives CDR1 KGHPV, CDR2 FQNQEV (reference sequence).